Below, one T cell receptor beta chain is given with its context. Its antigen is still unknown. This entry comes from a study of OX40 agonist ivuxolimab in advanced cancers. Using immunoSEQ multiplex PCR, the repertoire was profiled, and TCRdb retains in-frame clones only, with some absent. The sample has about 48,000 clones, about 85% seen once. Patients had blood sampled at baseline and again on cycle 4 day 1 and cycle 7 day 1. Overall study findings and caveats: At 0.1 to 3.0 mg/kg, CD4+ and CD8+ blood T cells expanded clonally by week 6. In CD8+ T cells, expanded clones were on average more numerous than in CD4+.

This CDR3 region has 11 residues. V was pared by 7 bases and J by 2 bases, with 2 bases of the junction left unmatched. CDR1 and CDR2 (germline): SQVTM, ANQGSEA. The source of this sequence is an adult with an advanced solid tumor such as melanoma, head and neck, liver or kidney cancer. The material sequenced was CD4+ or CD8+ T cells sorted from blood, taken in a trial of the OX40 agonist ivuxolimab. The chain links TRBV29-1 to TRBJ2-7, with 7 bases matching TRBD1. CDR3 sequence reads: CSAGTAYEQYF. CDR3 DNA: TGCAGCGCCGGGACAGCCTACGAGCAGTACTTC.